This paragraph covers one TCR beta chain sequence. A much larger clone lies a single base off, so this may be a read error. The sample belongs to a study of molecular identifiers for immune sequencing clone quantification. CDR1 SGHVS and CDR2 FQNEAQ come from the germline V gene. V was pared by 1 base and J by 6 bases, with 19 bases between. There are 17 residues in the CDR3. Via MiXCR, TCRdb re-called the PCR reads, giving one row per CDR3 protein. Altogether more than 450,000 distinct CDR3 sequences are present, around 23% being singletons, with the ten largest covering approximately 0.76%. J is TRBJ1-5 and V is TRBV7-8; weak D call: TRBD1 (6 bases). Sequencing was done on a sample of naive CD8+ T cells from blood, with Jurkat cell RNA spiked in. Subset noted: FACS-sorted CD8+CD4-CCR7+CD45RA+ naive T cells. This receptor was obtained from a human donor in good health. Some libraries in this study had Jurkat cell RNA spiked in. The DNA for the CDR3 is TGTGCCAGCAGCTTAGAAACTTTGACAGGTTCTAGTCAGCCCCAGCATTTT. Residues: CASSLETLTGSSQPQHF. The full variable domain, its missing parts supplied by reference TRBV7-8 and TRBJ1-5, is GAGVSQSPRYKVAKRGQDVALRCDPISGHVSLFWYQQALGQGPEFLTYFQNEAQLDKSGLPSDRFFAERPEGSVSTLKIQRTQQEDSAVYLCASSLETLTGSSQPQHFGDGTRLSIL.